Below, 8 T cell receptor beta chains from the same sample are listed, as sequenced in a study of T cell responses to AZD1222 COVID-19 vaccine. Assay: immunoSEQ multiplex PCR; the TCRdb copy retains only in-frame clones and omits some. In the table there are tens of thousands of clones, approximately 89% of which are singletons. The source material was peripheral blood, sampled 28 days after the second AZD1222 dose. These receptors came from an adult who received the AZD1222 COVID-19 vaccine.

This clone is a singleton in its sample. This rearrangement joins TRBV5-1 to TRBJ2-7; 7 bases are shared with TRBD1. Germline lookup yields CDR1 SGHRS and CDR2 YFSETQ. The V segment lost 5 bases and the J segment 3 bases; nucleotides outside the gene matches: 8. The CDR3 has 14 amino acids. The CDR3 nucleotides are TGCGCCAGCAGATTGACTGGACAGGACTACGAGCAGTACTTC. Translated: CASRLTGQDYEQYF.

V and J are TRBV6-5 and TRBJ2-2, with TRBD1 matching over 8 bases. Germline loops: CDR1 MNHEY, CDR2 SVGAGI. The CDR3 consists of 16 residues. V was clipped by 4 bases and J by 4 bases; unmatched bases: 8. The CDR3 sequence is CASSLWDRSGTGELFF. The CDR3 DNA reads TGTGCCAGCAGTTTATGGGACAGGTCGGGCACCGGGGAGCTGTTTTTT.

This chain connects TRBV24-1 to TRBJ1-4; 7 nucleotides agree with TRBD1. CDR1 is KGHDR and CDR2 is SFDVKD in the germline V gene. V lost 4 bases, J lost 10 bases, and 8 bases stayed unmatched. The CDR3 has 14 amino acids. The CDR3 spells CATSDHGQEGKLFF. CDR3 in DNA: TGTGCCACCAGTGACCACGGACAGGAGGGAAAACTGTTTTTT.

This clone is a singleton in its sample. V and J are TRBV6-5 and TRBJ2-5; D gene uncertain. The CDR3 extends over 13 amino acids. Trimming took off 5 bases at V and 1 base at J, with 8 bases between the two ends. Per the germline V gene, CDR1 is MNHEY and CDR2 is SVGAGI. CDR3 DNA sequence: TGTGCCAGCAGTACCGAAGCCCAAGAGACCCAGTACTTC. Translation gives CASSTEAQETQYF.

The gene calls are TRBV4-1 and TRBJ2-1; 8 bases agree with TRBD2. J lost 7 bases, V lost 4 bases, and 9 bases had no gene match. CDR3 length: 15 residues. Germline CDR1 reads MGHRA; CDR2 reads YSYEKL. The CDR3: CASSLVAGGGNEQFF. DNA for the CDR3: TGCGCCAGCAGCCTTGTTGCGGGAGGAGGAAATGAGCAGTTCTTC.

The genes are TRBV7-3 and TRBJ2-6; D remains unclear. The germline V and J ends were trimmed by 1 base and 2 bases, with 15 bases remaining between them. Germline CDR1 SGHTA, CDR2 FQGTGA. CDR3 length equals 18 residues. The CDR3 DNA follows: TGTGCCAGCAGCTTAAGAGGCGCGCAGACTCCTGGGGCCAACGTCCTGACTTTC. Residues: CASSLRGAQTPGANVLTF.

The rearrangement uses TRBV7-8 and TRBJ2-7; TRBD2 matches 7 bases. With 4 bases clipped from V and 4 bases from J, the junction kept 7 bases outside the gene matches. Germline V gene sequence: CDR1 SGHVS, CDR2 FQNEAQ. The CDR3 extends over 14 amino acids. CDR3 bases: TGTGCCAGCAGCTATGGGACTACCACTTACGAGCAGTACTTC. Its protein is CASSYGTTTYEQYF.

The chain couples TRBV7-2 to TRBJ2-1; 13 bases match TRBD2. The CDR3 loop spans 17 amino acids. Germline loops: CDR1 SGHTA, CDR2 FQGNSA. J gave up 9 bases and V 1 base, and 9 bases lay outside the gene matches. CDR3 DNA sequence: TGTGCCAGCAGCTTAGGTTTGGGACTAGCGGGACATACTGAGCAGTTCTTC. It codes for CASSLGLGLAGHTEQFF.